This TCR beta chain was identified in a study of blood T cell repertoires in COVID-19. Background on the study: Samples came from the United States, Italy and Spain, spanning acute and convalescent COVID-19. T cells, B-cell-depleted T cells, or PBMCs supplied cDNA or gDNA.

CDR3 size: 14 residues. The V gene end was trimmed by 5 bases and the J gene end by 7 bases; junction bases not matched to a gene: 11. The germline CDR1 and CDR2 sequences are MNHEY and SMNVEV (reference sequence). Source study methods: Reference gene primer amplification in the assay estimated nucleated cell counts. TCRdb's table, derived via immunoSEQ multiplex PCR, lists solely in-frame clones and lacks some. The V and J calls and clone size were taken over from that table, and D and trimming were inferred from the DNA. The sample lists about 87,000 clones, over 75% occurring once. The TCR comes from a human donor with acute or convalescent COVID-19. The donor label of this sample is uncertain. Sequenced sample: peripheral blood. The chain joins TRBV27 to TRBJ2-7, with 7 positions matching TRBD2. This CDR3 is CASSPVTGGGEQYF. CDR3 coding DNA: TGTGCCAGCAGTCCCGTTACGGGGGGTGGGGAGCAGTACTTC.